These 17 T cell receptor beta chains were all obtained from the same sample, sequenced in a study of tumor-infiltrating lymphocytes in primary liver carcinoma. A primer matching the constant region was used to make TCR beta cDNA from 500 ng of total RNA. Three nested multiplex PCR rounds, a slightly modified ARM-PCR, produced the libraries for TCR beta. The first two PCR rounds used TRBV1-TRBV30 primers with a Cbeta primer, about 9 cycles each. TCRdb fed the multiplex PCR reads into MiXCR, producing one record per CDR3 protein. The table records tens of thousands of distinct CDR3 sequences, over 65% of them present only once. The source material, roughly 18-30 mg of unsorted bulk tissue, was used to co-extract RNA and DNA. The sample consisted of liver tumor tissue from sampling region 2. Subset given: tumor region T2, inferior pole. Receptors were obtained from a man aged 35 to 55 with primary liver carcinoma and hepatitis B virus infection.

This clonotype was found many times. The V call is TRBV5-1, the J call TRBJ2-3; TRBD2 might be the D (5 bases). Trimming left V 0 bases short and J 3 bases short, with 11 bases between. The V gene's germline CDR1 is SGHRS and CDR2 YFSETQ. The CDR3 length is 15 residues. The DNA of the CDR3 is TGCGCCAGCAGCTTGGCGCCAGCGGCTACAGATACGCAGTATTTT. Its protein is CASSLAPAATDTQYF.

Points on this clonotype: A read error may produce the germline difference seen at one junction end. The rearrangement uses TRBV7-9 and TRBJ2-3; possible D gene TRBD2, 7 bases. CDR1 and CDR2 from the germline V gene are SEHNR and FQNEAQ (reference sequence). The CDR3 consists of 14 residues. DNA for the CDR3: TGTGCCACCAGCTACGGGGGGCCGACAGATACCCAGTATTTT. As protein: CATSYGGPTDTQYF.

The rearrangement links TRBV2 to TRBJ2-7; tentative D call: TRBD1 (6 bases). The V end lost 5 bases, the J end lost 0 bases, and 11 bases lay between the germline ends. Germline V gene data show CDR1 as SNHLY and CDR2 as FYNNEI. This CDR3 spans 14 amino acids. CDR3 in DNA: TGTGCCAGCAGTCGTACAGGGAACTCCTACGAGCAGTACTTC. It is translated as CASSRTGNSYEQYF. The whole variable domain, filled in from reference TRBV2 and TRBJ2-7, reads EPEVTQTPSHQVTQMGQEVILRCVPISNHLYFYWYRQILGQKVEFLVSFYNNEISEKSEIFDDQFSVERPDGSNFTLKIRSTKLEDSAMYFCASSRTGNSYEQYFGPGTRLTVT.

In nucleotides, the CDR3 is TGTGCCGTCACCCCCGGAGACGGCATCAGGAACACTGAAGCTTTCTTT. The encoded protein is CAVTPGDGIRNTEAFF. The V gene is TRBV6-5, the J gene TRBJ1-1, with unresolved D. CDR3 length equals 16 residues. Germline CDR1 reads MNHEY; CDR2 reads SVGAGI. The ends were cut back, 11 bases at V and 1 base at J, with 23 bases in the middle.

Concerning this clonotype: Because it lacks the conserved phenylalanine or tryptophan at the end, this CDR3 is likely a read error. The chain has TRBV29-1 and TRBJ2-5, with a possible D match to TRBD2 (5 bases). The germline gives CDR1 SQVTM, CDR2 ANQGSEA. CDR3 length equals 13 residues. The DNA for the CDR3 is TGCAGAGTTGGTGTGAGGGCCGCTGAGACCCAGTACCTC. It yields the protein CRVGVRAAETQYL.

With regard to this clonotype: This CDR3 is missing its conserved last phenylalanine or tryptophan, likely due to a read error. Because the CDR3's place on the DNA is in doubt, the DNA is left out and the CDR3 is given as listed by TCRdb. V usage is TRBV6-5 and J usage is TRBJ1-6; the D segment call TRBD1 is taken from the table without a DNA check. CDR1 MNHEY and CDR2 SVGAGI come from the germline V gene. Counting both end residues, the CDR3 totals 15 amino acids. This CDR3 is CASQGGVIDNSPLHS.

Comment on this clonotype: No conserved phenylalanine or tryptophan ends this CDR3, so it is likely a read error. The rearrangement joins TRBV11-2 to TRBJ2-7; D remains unclear. From germline, CDR1 is SGHAT and CDR2 FQNNGV. The CDR3 is 14 residues long. V lost 4 bases, J lost 5 bases, and 15 bases lay in between. In nucleotides, the CDR3 is TGTGCCAGCAGCTCAACTGACACTGCCCACGAGCAGTACCTC. Translated: CASSSTDTAHEQYL.

In this sample, this clonotype turned up a few times. Being one base from a much bigger clone, this may be a read error. This chain connects TRBV28 to TRBJ2-3; maybe TRBD1 (6 bases). Germline CDR1 reads MDHEN; CDR2 reads SYDVKM. The CDR3 is made up of 15 amino acids. Trimming removed 7 bases at V and 2 bases at J, with 16 bases between. The CDR3 DNA reads TGTGCCAGCATCGATAGGGGGTGGGACACAGATACGCAGTATTTT. Residues: CASIDRGWDTDTQYF.

In regard to this clonotype: The CDR3 carries no conserved terminal phenylalanine or tryptophan, so it likely arises from a read error. The chain links TRBV29-1 to TRBJ2-1; 9 nucleotides agree with TRBD2. This CDR3 region has 14 residues. Germline V lookup: CDR1 SQVTM, CDR2 ANQGSEA. The CDR3 here is CSVPTSGNYDEQFI. As DNA, the CDR3 is TGCAGTGTTCCGACTAGCGGCAACTATGATGAGCAGTTCATC.

In DNA, the CDR3 is TGCAGCGCAGACGGGGGTATAGGGTTGTACAATGAGCAGTTCTTC. Its protein is CSADGGIGLYNEQFF. The chain joins TRBV29-1 to TRBJ2-1; D may be TRBD2 (6 bases). This CDR3 has 15 amino acids. Germline CDR1 reads SQVTM; CDR2 reads ANQGSEA. V was pared by 7 bases and J by 4 bases, with 20 bases between.

A word on this clonotype: The junction and the germline gene differ at one end; a read error may be behind it. The chain carries TRBV6-5 and TRBJ1-6, with D possibly matching TRBD1 (6 bases). The V gene's germline CDR1 is MNHEY and CDR2 SVGAGI. There are 14 residues in the CDR3. CDR3 bases: TGTGCCAGCAGTTACGGGGGCACCAATCCACCCATCCACTTT. The encoded protein is CASSYGGTNPPIHF.

A few counts support this clonotype. The chain joins TRBV7-8 to TRBJ2-1; D remains unclear. The length of the CDR3 is 15 residues. V was trimmed by 6 bases and J by 10 bases, leaving 22 bases between them. In germline, CDR1 is SGHVS, CDR2 FQNEAQ. The CDR3 protein is CASRPSSSPLGEQFF. Here the CDR3 DNA reads TGTGCCAGCAGGCCCAGCAGTTCCCCTCTCGGGGAGCAGTTCTTC.

This clonotype was seen once. The chain recombines TRBV7-9 with TRBJ2-1; D not certain. V dropped 0 bases and J dropped 9 bases, with 6 bases sitting between them. CDR3 length: 12 amino acids. Per germline, CDR1 SEHNR and CDR2 FQNEAQ (reference sequence). In nucleotides, the CDR3 is TGTGCCAGCAGCTTAGCCGGCATTGAGCAGTTCTTC. It yields the protein CASSLAGIEQFF.

This clonotype appeared a few times. A much larger clone is a single base away; this may be a read error. The chain is built from TRBV28 and TRBJ2-2; D gene uncertain. The CDR3 is 14 amino acids. V shed 10 bases and J shed 2 bases, with 14 bases lying between them. From germline, CDR1 is MDHEN and CDR2 SYDVKM. In nucleotides, the CDR3 is TGTGCCACATGGCCAAGGGCCAACACCGGGGAGCTGTTTTTT. It translates to CATWPRANTGELFF.

DNA of the CDR3: TGCACCAGCGGCCAAGCGAGAGGGGGACAAGAGACCCAGTACTTC. Residues: CTSGQARGGQETQYF. The chain combines TRBV1 with TRBJ2-5; the table's D call of TRBD1 was not tested on the DNA. TRBV1 constitutes a pseudogene. The CDR3 covers 15 residues.

This clonotype has a count of ten or more. The genes are TRBV10-2 and TRBJ2-1; no reliable D call. Germline CDR1 and CDR2: WSHSY and SAAADI. This CDR3 has 14 amino acids. The V and J ends lost 3 bases and 4 bases respectively, with 10 bases between them. The DNA of the CDR3 is TGCGCCAGCAGTGAAGACCCCTTATACAATGAGCAGTTCTTC. This encodes CASSEDPLYNEQFF.

For this clonotype: A read error may explain this, as a much larger clone is one base away. The CDR3 ends on some other residue instead of the conserved phenylalanine or tryptophan, so this is likely a read error. The J gene is TRBJ2-3, the V gene TRBV30, with D tentatively TRBD2 (5 bases). Germline CDR1 GTSNPN, CDR2 SVGIG (reference sequence). The ends were cut back, 3 bases at V and 3 bases at J, with 13 bases in the middle. The CDR3 length is 14 residues. CDR3 DNA sequence: TGTGCCTGGAGGGGGTTGGGGAGTACAGATACGCAGTATCTT. Translation: CAWRGLGSTDTQYL.